These 16 T cell receptor beta chains originate from one sample sequenced in a study of cytomegalovirus exposure and HLA in healthy donors. The PCR contained 60 Vbeta and 13 Jbeta primers. Only in-frame clones appear in the TCRdb table, and some are missing; sequencing was by immunoSEQ multiplex PCR. The sample consists of some 140,000 clones, 60% to 80% of them appearing once. The source material was PBMCs. The origin of the receptors is a man aged 25-45 years in good health and CMV-seronegative.

V and J are TRBV27 and TRBJ1-5; 9 bases line up with TRBD1. This CDR3 contains 14 residues. With 6 bases clipped from V and 5 bases from J, the junction kept 5 bases outside the gene matches. CDR1 MNHEY and CDR2 SMNVEV come from the germline V gene (reference sequence). CDR3 sequence: CASSLTGGYQPQHF. The CDR3, as DNA: TGTGCCAGCAGCCTTACAGGGGGCTATCAGCCCCAGCATTTT.

Only a few counts were recorded for this clone. V gene TRBV28 combines with J gene TRBJ1-2; TRBD1 might be the D (5 bases). Looked up from germline, CDR1 is MDHEN and CDR2 is SYDVKM. The CDR3 covers 15 residues. The V end lost 3 bases, the J end lost 5 bases, and 16 bases lay between the germline ends. The CDR3 nucleotides read TGTGCCAGCAGTTTGGGAGGGGCTCAAGAATATGGCTACACCTTC. It codes for CASSLGGAQEYGYTF.

The chain joins TRBV5-3 to TRBJ1-2, with a tentative D call TRBD1 (6 bases). TRBV5-3 is an ORF, with its function uncertain. V dropped 0 bases and J dropped 0 bases, with 12 bases sitting between them. The CDR3 spans 16 residues. As DNA, the CDR3 is TGTGCCAGAAGCTTGGCCAAGGACAGAGCTAACTATGGCTACACCTTC. This gives the protein CARSLAKDRANYGYTF.

The gene calls are TRBV6-4 and TRBJ2-3, with TRBD2 matching over 11 bases. The germline V gene encodes CDR1 MRHNA and CDR2 SNTAGT. This CDR3 is 14 amino acids long. V shed 2 bases, J shed 5 bases, and the junction held 0 bases outside the gene matches. CDR3 nucleotides: TGTGCCAGCAGTGACGGACTAGCGGGAGATACGCAGTATTTT. Translated, it gives CASSDGLAGDTQYF.

V usage is TRBV5-1 and J usage is TRBJ2-5; 7 nucleotides line up with TRBD1. The V gene's germline CDR1 is SGHRS and CDR2 YFSETQ. J was trimmed by 5 bases and V by 4 bases; bases with no gene match: 11. The CDR3 runs 15 residues. This CDR3 is CASSPMRQGQETQYF. In DNA form, the CDR3 reads TGCGCCAGCAGCCCCATGCGACAGGGCCAGGAGACCCAGTACTTC. The full variable domain, in which reference TRBV5-1 and TRBJ2-5 provide the parts outside the CDR3, is KAGVTQTPRYLIKTRGQQVTLSCSPISGHRSVSWYQQTPGQGLQFLFEYFSETQRNKGNFPGRFSGRQFSNSRSEMNVSTLELGDSALYLCASSPMRQGQETQYFGPGTRLLVL.

This clone was seen once. The CDR3 DNA is TGTGCCAGCAGCGTAGCGGGAGGGTCCTACAATGAGCAGTTCTTC. Residues: CASSVAGGSYNEQFF. The chain uses TRBV9 and TRBJ2-1, with 8 nucleotides matching TRBD2. Losses at the gene ends were 0 bases for V and 1 base for J; bases not matched to a gene: 0. The CDR3 runs to 15 residues. Germline V gene data show CDR1 as SGDLS and CDR2 as YYNGEE.

CDR3 in DNA: TGTGCCAGCAGCCAACTACTAGCGGGAGCCTACGAGCAGTACTTC. Residues: CASSQLLAGAYEQYF. J is TRBJ2-7 and V is TRBV14; 11 nucleotides match TRBD2. CDR1 and CDR2 (germline): SGHDN, FVKESK. CDR3 length: 15 amino acids. V gave up 2 bases and J gave up 2 bases; unmatched junction bases: 2. Filled out from reference TRBV14 and TRBJ2-7, the complete variable domain reads EAGVTQFPSHSVIEKGQTVTLRCDPISGHDNLYWYRRVMGKEIKFLLHFVKESKQDESGMPNNRFLAERTGGTYSTLKVQPAELEDSGVYFCASSQLLAGAYEQYFGPGTRLTVT.

This chain uses TRBV5-1 with TRBJ1-1; D not resolved. Trimming stripped 1 base from V and 1 base from J, with 5 bases between. There are 13 residues in the CDR3. Germline values: CDR1 SGHRS, CDR2 YFSETQ. The CDR3 here is CASSLLANTEAFF. CDR3 nucleotide sequence: TGCGCCAGCAGCTTGCTGGCGAACACTGAAGCTTTCTTT.

V gene TRBV6-6 combines with J gene TRBJ2-1; D gene uncertain. Germline V gives CDR1 MNHNY, CDR2 SVGAGI (reference sequence). Trimming pared 2 bases from V and 2 bases from J, leaving 7 bases between. CDR3 size: 14 residues. The CDR3 is CASSYEAAYNEQFF. The CDR3 DNA reads TGTGCCAGCAGTTACGAGGCCGCCTACAATGAGCAGTTCTTC.

This clone was seen just once. The V gene is TRBV9, the J gene TRBJ2-5, with D maybe TRBD2 (6 bases). Between the trimmed V and J ends, which lost 4 bases and 4 bases, there was a span of 14 bases. The CDR3 covers 14 residues. Looked up from germline, CDR1 is SGDLS and CDR2 is YYNGEE. CDR3 in DNA: TGTGCCAGCAGCCCCAACCGGGAGTTAGAGACCCAGTACTTC. Translation gives CASSPNRELETQYF.

On this clone itself: Relative to the germline gene, one junction end is altered; a read error may explain this. V and J are TRBV19 and TRBJ2-4, with TRBD1 matching over 8 bases. The CDR3 is made up of 15 amino acids. Germline values: CDR1 LNHDA, CDR2 SQIVND (reference sequence). CDR3: CASSLENRGKNIQYF. The CDR3 region has the DNA TGTGCCAGTAGTTTAGAGAACAGGGGGAAAAACATTCAGTACTTC.

This clone was counted between two and nine times. The chain has TRBV9 and TRBJ1-1; no firm D call. CDR1 and CDR2 from the germline V gene are SGDLS and YYNGEE. CDR3 length equals 11 residues. V was clipped by 5 bases and J by 1 base, with 3 bases between them. CDR3 residues: CASSRNTEAFF. CDR3 nucleotide sequence: TGTGCCAGCAGTAGGAACACTGAAGCTTTCTTT.

CDR3 in amino acids: CASNPAGGSLYF. Written as DNA, the CDR3 is TGTGCCAGCAACCCCGCTGGCGGGAGCCTATACTTC. The chain joins TRBV6-5 to TRBJ2-7; 7 nucleotides agree with TRBD2. With 7 bases clipped from V and 13 bases from J, the junction kept 13 bases outside the gene matches. The V gene's germline CDR1 is MNHEY and CDR2 SVGAGI. The CDR3 contains 12 residues.

The chain employs TRBV6-1 and TRBJ1-1, with 8 bases lining up with TRBD1. With V trimmed by 4 bases and J by 4 bases, 5 bases remained unmatched. The length of the CDR3 is 14 residues. CDR1 MNHNS and CDR2 SASEGT come from the germline V gene. CDR3 sequence reads: CASSGQGPITEAFF. The CDR3 nucleotides read TGTGCCAGCAGTGGACAGGGGCCGATCACTGAAGCTTTCTTT.

A word on this clone: Other DNA sequences in the same sample also yield this CDR3. The chain combines TRBV9 with TRBJ2-1, with TRBD1 matching 8 bases. The germline gives CDR1 SGDLS, CDR2 YYNGEE. V trimming: 3 bases; J trimming: 7 bases; junction bases outside the gene matches: 0. The CDR3 length is 12 residues. CDR3 nucleotide sequence: TGTGCCAGCAGCGGGACAGGGAATGAGCAGTTCTTC. Translation gives CASSGTGNEQFF.

The chain carries TRBV19 and TRBJ2-2, with 9 bases lining up with TRBD1. The CDR3 is 17 residues long. CDR1 is LNHDA, CDR2 SQIVND, per germline (reference sequence). With V trimmed by 6 bases and J by 4 bases, 12 bases remained unmatched. CDR3 coding DNA: TGTGCCAGTAGGAGGGCAACCGGGACAGGGTCCACCGGGGAGCTGTTTTTT. Translated, it gives CASRRATGTGSTGELFF.